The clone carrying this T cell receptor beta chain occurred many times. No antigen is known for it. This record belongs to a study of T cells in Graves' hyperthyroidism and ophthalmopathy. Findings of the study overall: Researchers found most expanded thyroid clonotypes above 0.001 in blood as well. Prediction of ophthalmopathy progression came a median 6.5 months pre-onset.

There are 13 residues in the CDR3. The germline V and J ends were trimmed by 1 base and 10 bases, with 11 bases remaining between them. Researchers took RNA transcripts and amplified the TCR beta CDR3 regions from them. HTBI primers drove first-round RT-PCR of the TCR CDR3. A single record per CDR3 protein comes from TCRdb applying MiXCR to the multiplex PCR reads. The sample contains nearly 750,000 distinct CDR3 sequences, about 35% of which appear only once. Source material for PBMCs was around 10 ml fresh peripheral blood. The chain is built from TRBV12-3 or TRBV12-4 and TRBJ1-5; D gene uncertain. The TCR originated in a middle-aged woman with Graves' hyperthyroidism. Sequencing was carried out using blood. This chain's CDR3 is CASSLGAAHPQHF. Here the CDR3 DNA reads TGTGCCAGCAGTTTAGGGGCGGCGCATCCCCAGCATTTT.